This TCR beta chain was profiled in a study of cytomegalovirus exposure and HLA in healthy donors. The wider study: Genotyping showed around four fifths of over 350 donors falling in the Caucasian-associated ancestry cluster.

Primers included in the PCR were 60 Vbeta and 13 Jbeta primers. Generated by immunoSEQ multiplex PCR, the TCRdb table keeps only in-frame clones and is missing some. Counted here are some 250,000 clones, around 81% occurring once; the ten biggest clones make up less than 9%. Per germline, CDR1 SGHDN and CDR2 FVKESK. Trimming pared 1 base from V and 8 bases from J, leaving 14 bases between. The CDR3 extends over 15 amino acids. The V and J genes are TRBV14 and TRBJ1-4, with D perhaps matching TRBD1 (6 bases). This receptor was taken from a woman aged 60-70 years in good health and CMV-seropositive. The material sequenced was PBMCs. The CDR3 loop reads CASSQGGTQGEKLFF. The CDR3, as DNA: TGTGCCAGCAGCCAAGGAGGGACACAAGGAGAAAAACTGTTTTTT.